The entry that follows covers one TCR beta chain sequence. The antigen is unknown. Primers included in the PCR were 60 Vbeta and 13 Jbeta primers. Measured with immunoSEQ multiplex PCR; TCRdb has only the in-frame clones, and not every one. Recorded for this sample: over 100,000 clones. These data originate in a study of cytomegalovirus exposure and HLA in healthy donors. Study-level information: A preliminary data release comprised around 90 million unique TCRs obtained from HLA-typed donors. General observations from the study: Earlier results showed most TCR beta V segments being productive about 87% or about 30% of the time. It emerged from a later analysis that several of the most significant clusters appeared to be linked to common viral pathogens.

V dropped 0 bases and J dropped 6; count of bases not matched to a gene: 4. The CDR3 is made up of 14 amino acids. CDR1 GTSNPN and CDR2 SVGIG come from the germline V gene (reference sequence). This receptor was identified in a man younger than 35 in good health and CMV-seronegative. This rearrangement joins TRBV30 to TRBJ2-7; 11 nucleotides agree with TRBD1. Sequencing was done on a sample of PBMCs. The chain's CDR3 is CAWSVRTGGAEQYF. The CDR3 DNA follows: TGTGCCTGGAGTGTACGGACAGGGGGCGCCGAGCAGTACTTC. Drawing the rest from reference TRBV30 and TRBJ2-7, the complete variable domain is SQTIHQWPATLVQPVGSPLSLECTVEGTSNPNLYWYRQAAGRGLQLLFYSVGIGQISSEVPQNLSASRPQDRQFILSSKKLLLSDSGFYLCAWSVRTGGAEQYFGPGTRLTVT.